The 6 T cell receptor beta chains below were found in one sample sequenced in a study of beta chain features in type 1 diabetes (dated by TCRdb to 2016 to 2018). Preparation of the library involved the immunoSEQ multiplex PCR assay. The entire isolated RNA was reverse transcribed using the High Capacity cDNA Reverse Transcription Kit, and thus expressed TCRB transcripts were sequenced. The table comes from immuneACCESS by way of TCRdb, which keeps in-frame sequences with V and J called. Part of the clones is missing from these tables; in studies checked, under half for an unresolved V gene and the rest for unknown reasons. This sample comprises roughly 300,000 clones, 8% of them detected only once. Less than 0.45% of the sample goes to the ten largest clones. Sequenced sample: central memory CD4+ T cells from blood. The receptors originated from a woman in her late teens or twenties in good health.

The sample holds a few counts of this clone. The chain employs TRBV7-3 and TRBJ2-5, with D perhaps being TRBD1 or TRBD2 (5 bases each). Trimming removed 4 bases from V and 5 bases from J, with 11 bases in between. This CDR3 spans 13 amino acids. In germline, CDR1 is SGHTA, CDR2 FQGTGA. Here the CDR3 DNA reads TGTGCCAGCAGCTCCTACTGGGGGGAGACCCAGTACTTC. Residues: CASSSYWGETQYF.

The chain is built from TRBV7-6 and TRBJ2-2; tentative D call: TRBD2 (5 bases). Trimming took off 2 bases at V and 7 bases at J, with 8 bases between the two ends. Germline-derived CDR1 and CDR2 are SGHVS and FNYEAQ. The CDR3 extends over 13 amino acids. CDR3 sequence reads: CASSLLGDGELFF. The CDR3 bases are TGTGCCAGCAGCTTACTCGGGGACGGGGAGCTGTTTTTT.

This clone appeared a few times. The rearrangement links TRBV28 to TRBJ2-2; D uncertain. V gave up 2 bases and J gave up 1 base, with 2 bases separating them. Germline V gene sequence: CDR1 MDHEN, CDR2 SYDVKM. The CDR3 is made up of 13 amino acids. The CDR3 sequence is CASSLQNTGELFF. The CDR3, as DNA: TGTGCCAGCAGTTTACAGAACACCGGGGAGCTGTTTTTT.

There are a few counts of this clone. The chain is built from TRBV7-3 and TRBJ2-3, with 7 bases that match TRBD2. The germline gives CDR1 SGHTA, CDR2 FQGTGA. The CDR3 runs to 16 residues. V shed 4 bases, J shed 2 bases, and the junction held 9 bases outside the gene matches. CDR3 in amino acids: CASSSLRGEDTDTQYF. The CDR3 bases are TGTGCCAGCAGCTCTCTCCGGGGGGAAGACACAGATACGCAGTATTTT.

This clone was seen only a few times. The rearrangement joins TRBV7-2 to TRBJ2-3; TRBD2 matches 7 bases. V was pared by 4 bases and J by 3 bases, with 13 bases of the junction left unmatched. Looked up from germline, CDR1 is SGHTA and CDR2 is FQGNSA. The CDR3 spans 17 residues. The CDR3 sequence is CASSSGFGAGTTDTQYF. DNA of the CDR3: TGTGCCAGCAGCTCCGGGTTCGGAGCGGGGACGACAGATACGCAGTATTTT.

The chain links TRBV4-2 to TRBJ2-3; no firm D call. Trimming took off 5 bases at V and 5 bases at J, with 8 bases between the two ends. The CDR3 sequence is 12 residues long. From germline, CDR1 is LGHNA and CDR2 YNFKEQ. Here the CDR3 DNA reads TGTGCCAGCAGCTTTCTGCGAGATACGCAGTATTTT. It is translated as CASSFLRDTQYF.